This T cell receptor (beta chain) is from a study of regulatory T cells in long-lasting Graves disease. Study conclusions and caveats: Persistent Graves' patients possessed reduced TCR diversity relative to recently diagnosed ones. Limited samples may have lowered accuracy.

Noted time point: persistent/refractory GD, antithyroid drugs over 5 years with positive TRAb. The authors made the TCR library using RNA they extracted from PBMCs. In Xi'an, China, an endocrinology department was the source of patients. Germline V gene sequence: CDR1 ENHRY, CDR2 SYGVKD. Trimming left V 8 bases short and J 7 bases short, with 17 bases between. The CDR3 length is 14 residues. A note on this clonotype: Antigen unknown.

The TCR beta library used iRepertoire HTBI primers with Arm-PCR amplification of CDR3. MiXCR, applied by TCRdb to the multiplex PCR reads, yields one record per CDR3 protein. This repertoire shows about 660,000 distinct CDR3 sequences, 30% found once; its top ten account for around 42%. The specimen comprised peripheral blood mononuclear cells (PBMCs), sampled when the disease was refractory, from a patient treated with antithyroid drugs. The rearrangement links TRBV10-3 to TRBJ1-4; D perhaps matches TRBD1 (6 bases). The source of this sequence is a female donor with Graves disease. The CDR3 region is CAISNDRSGEKLFF. The CDR3 DNA reads as TGTGCCATCTCGAACGACAGGTCTGGTGAAAAACTGTTTTTT.